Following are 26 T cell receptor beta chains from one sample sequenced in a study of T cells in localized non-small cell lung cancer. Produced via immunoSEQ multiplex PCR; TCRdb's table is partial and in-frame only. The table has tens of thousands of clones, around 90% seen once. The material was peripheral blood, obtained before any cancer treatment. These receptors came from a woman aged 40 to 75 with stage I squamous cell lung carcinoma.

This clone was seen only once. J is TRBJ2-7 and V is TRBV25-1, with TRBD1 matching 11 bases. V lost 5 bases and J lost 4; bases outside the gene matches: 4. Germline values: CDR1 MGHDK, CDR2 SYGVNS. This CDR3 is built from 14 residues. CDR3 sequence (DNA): TGTGCCAGCAGTTTAAGGGACAGGGGGTACGAGCAGTACTTC. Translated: CASSLRDRGYEQYF.

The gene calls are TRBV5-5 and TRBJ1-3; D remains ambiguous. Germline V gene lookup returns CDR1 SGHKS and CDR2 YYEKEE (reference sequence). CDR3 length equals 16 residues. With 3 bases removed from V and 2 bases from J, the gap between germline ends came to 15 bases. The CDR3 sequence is CASSWQVGDAGNTIYF. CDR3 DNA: TGTGCCAGCAGCTGGCAGGTGGGAGACGCTGGAAACACCATATATTTT. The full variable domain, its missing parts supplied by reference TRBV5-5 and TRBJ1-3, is DAGVTQSPTHLIKTRGQQVTLRCSPISGHKSVSWYQQVLGQGPQFIFQYYEKEERGRGNFPDRFSARQFPNYSSELNVNALLLGDSALYLCASSWQVGDAGNTIYFGEGSWLTVV.

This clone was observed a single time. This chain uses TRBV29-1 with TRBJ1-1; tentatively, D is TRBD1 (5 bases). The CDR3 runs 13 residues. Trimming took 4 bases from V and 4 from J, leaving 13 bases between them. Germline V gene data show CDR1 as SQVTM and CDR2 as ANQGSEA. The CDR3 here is CSVAVGAGTEAFF. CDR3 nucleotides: TGCAGCGTTGCAGTTGGGGCGGGCACTGAAGCTTTCTTT.

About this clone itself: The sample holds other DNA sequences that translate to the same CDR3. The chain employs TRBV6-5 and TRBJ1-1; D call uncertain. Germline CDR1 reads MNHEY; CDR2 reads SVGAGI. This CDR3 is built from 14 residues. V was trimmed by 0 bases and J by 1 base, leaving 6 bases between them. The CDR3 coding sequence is TGTGCCAGCAGTTACTCCATGGGGAACACTGAAGCTTTCTTT. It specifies CASSYSMGNTEAFF.

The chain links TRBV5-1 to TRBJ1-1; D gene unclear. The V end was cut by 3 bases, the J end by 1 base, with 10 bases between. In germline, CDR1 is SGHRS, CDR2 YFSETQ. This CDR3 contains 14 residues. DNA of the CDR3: TGCGCCAGCAGCTCCTACGGACCGAACACTGAAGCTTTCTTT. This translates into CASSSYGPNTEAFF.

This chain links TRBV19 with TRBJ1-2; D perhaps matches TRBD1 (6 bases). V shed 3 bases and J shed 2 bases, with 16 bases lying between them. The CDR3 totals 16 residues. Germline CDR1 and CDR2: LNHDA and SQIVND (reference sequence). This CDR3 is CASSILGGQVNYGYTF. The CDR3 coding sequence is TGTGCCAGTAGTATTCTCGGGGGACAAGTAAACTATGGCTACACCTTC.

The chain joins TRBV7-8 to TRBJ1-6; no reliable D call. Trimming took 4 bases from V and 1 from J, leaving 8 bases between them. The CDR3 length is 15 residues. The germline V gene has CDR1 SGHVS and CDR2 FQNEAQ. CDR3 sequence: CASSSRDSYNSPLHF. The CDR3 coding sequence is TGTGCCAGCAGCTCCCGGGATTCCTATAATTCACCCCTCCACTTT.

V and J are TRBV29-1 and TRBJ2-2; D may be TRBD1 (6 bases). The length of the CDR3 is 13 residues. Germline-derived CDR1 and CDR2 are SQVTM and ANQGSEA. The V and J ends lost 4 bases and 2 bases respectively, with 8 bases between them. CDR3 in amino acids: CSVGQVNTGELFF. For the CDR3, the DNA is TGCAGCGTTGGACAGGTTAACACCGGGGAGCTGTTTTTT.

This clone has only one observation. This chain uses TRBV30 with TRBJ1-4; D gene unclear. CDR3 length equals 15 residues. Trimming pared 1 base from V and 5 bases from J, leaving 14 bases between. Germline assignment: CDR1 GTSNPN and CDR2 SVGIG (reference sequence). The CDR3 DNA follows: TGTGCCTGGAGTGGGGGAGGAACCTTCAATGAAAAACTGTTTTTT. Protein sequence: CAWSGGGTFNEKLFF.

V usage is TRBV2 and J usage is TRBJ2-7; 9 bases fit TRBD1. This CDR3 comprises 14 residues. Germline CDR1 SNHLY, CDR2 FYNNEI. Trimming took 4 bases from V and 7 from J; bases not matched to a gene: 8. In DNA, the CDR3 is TGTGCCAGCAGTGTCAGGGACAGGGCGGGAGAGCAGTACTTC. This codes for CASSVRDRAGEQYF.

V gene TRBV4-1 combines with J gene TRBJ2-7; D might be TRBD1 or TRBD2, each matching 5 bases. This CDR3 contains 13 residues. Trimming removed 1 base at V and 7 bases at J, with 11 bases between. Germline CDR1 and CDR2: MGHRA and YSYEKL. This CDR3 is CASSQGRGREQYF. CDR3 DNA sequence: TGCGCCAGCAGCCAAGGTCGGGGCCGGGAGCAGTACTTC.

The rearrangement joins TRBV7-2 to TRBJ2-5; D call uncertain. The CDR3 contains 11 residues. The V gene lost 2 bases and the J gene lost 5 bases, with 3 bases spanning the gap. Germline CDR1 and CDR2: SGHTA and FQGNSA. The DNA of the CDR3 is TGTGCCAGCAGCTTAAAGGAGACCCAGTACTTC. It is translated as CASSLKETQYF.

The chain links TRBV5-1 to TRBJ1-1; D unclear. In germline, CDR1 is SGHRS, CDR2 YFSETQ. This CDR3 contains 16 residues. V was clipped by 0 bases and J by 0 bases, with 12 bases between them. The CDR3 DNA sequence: TGCGCCAGCAGCTTGGATGTAGCCGCCCTGAACACTGAAGCTTTCTTT. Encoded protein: CASSLDVAALNTEAFF. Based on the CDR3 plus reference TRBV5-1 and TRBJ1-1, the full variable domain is KAGVTQTPRYLIKTRGQQVTLSCSPISGHRSVSWYQQTPGQGLQFLFEYFSETQRNKGNFPGRFSGRQFSNSRSEMNVSTLELGDSALYLCASSLDVAALNTEAFFGQGTRLTVV.

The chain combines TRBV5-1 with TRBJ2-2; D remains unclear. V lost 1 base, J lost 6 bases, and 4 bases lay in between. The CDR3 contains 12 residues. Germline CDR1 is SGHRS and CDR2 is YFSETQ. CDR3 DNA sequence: TGCGCCAGCAGCTTGTTGGCCGGGGAGCTGTTTTTT. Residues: CASSLLAGELFF.

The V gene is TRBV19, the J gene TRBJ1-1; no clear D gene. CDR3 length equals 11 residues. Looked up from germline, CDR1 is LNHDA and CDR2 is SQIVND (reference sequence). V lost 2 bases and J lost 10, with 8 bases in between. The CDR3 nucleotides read TGTGCCAGTAGTATATCCTGGGGAGCTTTCTTT. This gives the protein CASSISWGAFF.

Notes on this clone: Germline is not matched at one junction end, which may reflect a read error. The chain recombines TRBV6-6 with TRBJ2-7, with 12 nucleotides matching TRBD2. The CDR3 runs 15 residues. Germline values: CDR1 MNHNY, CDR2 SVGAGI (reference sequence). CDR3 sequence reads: CASSPQDGSTSGGTF. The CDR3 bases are TGTGCCAGCAGTCCACAGGACGGTTCGACTAGCGGGGGAACCTTC.

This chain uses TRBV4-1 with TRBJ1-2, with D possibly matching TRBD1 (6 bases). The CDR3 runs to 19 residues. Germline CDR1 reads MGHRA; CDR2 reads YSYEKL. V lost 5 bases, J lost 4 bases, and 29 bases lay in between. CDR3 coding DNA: TGCGCCAGCAGCTCCCAGGGTTTGATCTGGGCAGGGGAAGGCTATGGCTACACCTTC. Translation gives CASSSQGLIWAGEGYGYTF.

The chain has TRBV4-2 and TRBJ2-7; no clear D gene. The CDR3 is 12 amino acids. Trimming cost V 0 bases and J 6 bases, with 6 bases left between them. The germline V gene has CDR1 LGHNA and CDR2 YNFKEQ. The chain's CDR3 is CASSQEGIEQYF. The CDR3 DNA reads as TGTGCCAGCAGCCAAGAAGGTATCGAGCAGTACTTC.

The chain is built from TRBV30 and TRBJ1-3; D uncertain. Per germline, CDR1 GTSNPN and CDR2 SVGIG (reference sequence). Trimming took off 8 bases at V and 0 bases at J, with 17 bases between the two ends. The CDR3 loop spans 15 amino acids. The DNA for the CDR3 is TGTGCCGCTAGGAGTCCCGGAAGCTCTGGAAACACCATATATTTT. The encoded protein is CAARSPGSSGNTIYF. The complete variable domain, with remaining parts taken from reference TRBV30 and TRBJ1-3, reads SQTIHQWPATLVQPVGSPLSLECTVEGTSNPNLYWYRQAAGRGLQLLFYSVGIGQISSEVPQNLSASRPQDRQFILSSKKLLLSDSGFYLCAARSPGSSGNTIYFGEGSWLTVV.

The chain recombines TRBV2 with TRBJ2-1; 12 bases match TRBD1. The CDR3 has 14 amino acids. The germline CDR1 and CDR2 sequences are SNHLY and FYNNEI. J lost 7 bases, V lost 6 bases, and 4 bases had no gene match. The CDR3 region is CASRGTGGGNEQFF. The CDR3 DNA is TGTGCCAGCAGAGGGACAGGGGGCGGGAATGAGCAGTTCTTC. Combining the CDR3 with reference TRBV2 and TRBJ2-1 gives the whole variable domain EPEVTQTPSHQVTQMGQEVILRCVPISNHLYFYWYRQILGQKVEFLVSFYNNEISEKSEIFDDQFSVERPDGSNFTLKIRSTKLEDSAMYFCASRGTGGGNEQFFGPGTRLTVL.

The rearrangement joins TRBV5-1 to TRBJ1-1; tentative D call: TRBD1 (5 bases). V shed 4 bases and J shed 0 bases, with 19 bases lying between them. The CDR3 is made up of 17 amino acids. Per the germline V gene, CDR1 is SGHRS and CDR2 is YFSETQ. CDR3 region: CASSGYSRRGMNTEAFF. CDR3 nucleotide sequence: TGCGCCAGCAGCGGCTACAGCCGGAGGGGTATGAACACTGAAGCTTTCTTT.

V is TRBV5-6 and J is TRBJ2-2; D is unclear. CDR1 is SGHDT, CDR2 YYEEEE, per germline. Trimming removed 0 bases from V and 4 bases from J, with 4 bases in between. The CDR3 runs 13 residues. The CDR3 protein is CASSLAGTGELFF. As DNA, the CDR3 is TGTGCCAGCAGCTTGGCCGGCACCGGGGAGCTGTTTTTT.

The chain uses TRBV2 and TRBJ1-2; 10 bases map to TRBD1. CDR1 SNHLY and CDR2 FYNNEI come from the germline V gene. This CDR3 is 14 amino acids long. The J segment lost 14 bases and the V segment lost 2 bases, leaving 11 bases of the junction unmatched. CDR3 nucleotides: TGTGCCAGCAGTGAAATGGGGACAGGGGACGCCCGTACCTTC. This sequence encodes CASSEMGTGDARTF.

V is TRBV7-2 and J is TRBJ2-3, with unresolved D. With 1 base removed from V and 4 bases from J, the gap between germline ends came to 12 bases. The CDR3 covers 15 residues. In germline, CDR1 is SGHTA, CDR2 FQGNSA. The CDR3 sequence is CASSLDPFRADTQYF. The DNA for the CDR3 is TGTGCCAGCAGCTTAGACCCCTTCCGCGCAGATACGCAGTATTTT.

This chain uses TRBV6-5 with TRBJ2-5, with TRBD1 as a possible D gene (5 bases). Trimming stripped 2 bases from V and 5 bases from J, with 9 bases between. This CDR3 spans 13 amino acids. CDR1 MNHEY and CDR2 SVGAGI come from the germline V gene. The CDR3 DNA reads TGTGCCAGCAGTTACGGCAGGGCTGAGACCCAGTACTTC. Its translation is CASSYGRAETQYF.

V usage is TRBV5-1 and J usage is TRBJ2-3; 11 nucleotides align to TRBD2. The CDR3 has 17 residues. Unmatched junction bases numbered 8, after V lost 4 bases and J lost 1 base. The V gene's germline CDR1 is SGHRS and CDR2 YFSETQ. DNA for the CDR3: TGCGCCAGCAGCCGTGCTAGCGGGGGGCACCGCACAGATACGCAGTATTTT. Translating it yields CASSRASGGHRTDTQYF.